Listed here is a single TCR beta chain. Recruited during active infection, patients (from Seattle) were subsequently followed longitudinally. This entry comes from a study of blood T cell repertoires in COVID-19. This CDR3 contains 14 residues. V was trimmed by 6 bases and J by 5 bases, leaving 16 bases between them. CDR1 is MDHEN, CDR2 SYDVKM, per germline. Only in-frame clones appear in the TCRdb table, and some are missing; sequencing was by immunoSEQ multiplex PCR. This table holds some 190,000 clones, about four fifths found once. The sequence derives from a woman aged 60-70 years with COVID-19, enrolled during active disease. The sequenced sample consisted of peripheral blood. This rearrangement joins TRBV28 to TRBJ1-2; no clear D gene. CDR3 residues: CASREPTVTYGYTF. The DNA for the CDR3 is TGTGCCAGCAGGGAACCCACAGTCACTTATGGCTACACCTTC.